These 27 T cell receptor beta chains share one sample of origin, sequenced in a study of Graves' ophthalmopathy and Graves' hyperthyroidism. As the template, RNA transcripts were used to amplify TCR beta CDR3 regions. In the first round, RT-PCR was carried out with HTBI primers, and a multiplex PCR formed the second round. TCRdb processed the multiplex PCR reads anew with MiXCR; each CDR3 protein has one entry. The sample comprises approximately 210,000 distinct CDR3 sequences, under 25% of which are singletons, and roughly 39% rests with the top ten. Sequencing was performed on peripheral blood. These receptors all come from a woman aged 45-60 years with Graves' ophthalmopathy.

This clonotype was seen many times. The chain recombines TRBV5-1 with TRBJ2-2, with D unresolved. V gave up 4 bases and J gave up 3 bases, with 10 bases separating them. The germline gives CDR1 SGHRS, CDR2 YFSETQ. This CDR3 region has 14 residues. DNA of the CDR3: TGCGCCAGCAGCCTTGGTTTGGACACCGGGGAGCTGTTTTTT. This translates into CASSLGLDTGELFF.

V gene TRBV6-1 combines with J gene TRBJ1-5; D ambiguous. From germline, CDR1 is MNHNS and CDR2 SASEGT. V lost 2 bases to trimming and J lost 7 bases, with 12 bases between them. CDR3 length equals 14 residues. Here the CDR3 reads CASSELTGGQPQHF. In nucleotides, the CDR3 is TGTGCCAGCAGTGAATTAACGGGCGGCCAGCCCCAGCATTTT.

On this clonotype itself: This may stem from a read error, because a much larger clone lies one nucleotide away. The chain employs TRBV29-1 and TRBJ2-2; no clear D. Germline assignment: CDR1 SQVTM and CDR2 ANQGSEA. With 2 bases removed from V and 3 bases from J, the gap between germline ends came to 10 bases. This CDR3 contains 14 residues. CDR3 region: CSVELPCYTGELFF. CDR3 nucleotides: TGCAGCGTTGAACTTCCCTGCTACACCGGGGAGCTGTTTTTT.

This clonotype was observed many times. The V and J genes are TRBV6-4 and TRBJ2-7; 7 bases fit TRBD1. The CDR3 runs 17 residues. Per germline, CDR1 MRHNA and CDR2 SNTAGT. Unmatched junction bases numbered 14, after V lost 5 bases and J lost 1 base. The CDR3 region is CASSPFGDSPQSYEQYF. CDR3 nucleotides: TGTGCCAGCAGTCCATTTGGGGACAGCCCACAGTCCTACGAGCAGTACTTC.

This clonotype was seen many times. This sequence joins TRBV20-1 and TRBJ1-2; no definite D call. The CDR3 runs 15 residues. V gave up 0 bases and J gave up 0 bases, with 11 bases separating them. Germline V gives CDR1 DFQATT, CDR2 SNEGSKA (reference sequence). CDR3 in DNA: TGCAGTGCTAGAGATCTGCGGCAGACTAACTATGGCTACACCTTC. As protein: CSARDLRQTNYGYTF.

In its sample, this clonotype was seen many times. This rearrangement joins TRBV20-1 to TRBJ1-1; possibly TRBD1 for D (5 bases). CDR3 length: 13 residues. Germline lookup yields CDR1 DFQATT and CDR2 SNEGSKA (reference sequence). Trimming pared 3 bases from V and 6 bases from J, leaving 14 bases between. CDR3 loop: CSASEGSLSEAFF. CDR3 DNA: TGCAGTGCTAGTGAGGGGTCATTATCTGAAGCTTTCTTT.

At least ten counts were recorded for this clonotype. This sequence joins TRBV25-1 and TRBJ1-3; 7 positions match TRBD1. This CDR3 is 15 amino acids long. Trimming cost V 3 bases and J 0 bases; bases outside gene matches: 2. CDR1 and CDR2 (germline): MGHDK, SYGVNS. CDR3 sequence (DNA): TGTGCCAGCAGTGAGACAGGGCGCTCTGGAAACACCATATATTTT. The encoded protein is CASSETGRSGNTIYF.

Comments on this clonotype: One end of the junction is discordant with germline, which a read error may explain. The V and J genes are TRBV6-1 and TRBJ2-2; weak D call: TRBD1 (7 bases). The CDR3 consists of 15 residues. Germline lookup yields CDR1 MNHNS and CDR2 SASEGT. This CDR3 is CASIPGDRITGELLF. The CDR3 coding sequence is TGTGCCAGCATTCCGGGGGACAGAATTACCGGGGAGCTGCTTTTT.

This clonotype was observed many times. The CDR3 DNA sequence: TGTGCCAGCAGTTTGAAGGGGTCGAACACCGGGGAGCTGTTTTTT. This sequence encodes CASSLKGSNTGELFF. V and J are TRBV6-5 and TRBJ2-2, with D possibly TRBD1 on 5 matching bases. Germline CDR1 and CDR2: MNHEY and SVGAGI. There are 15 residues in the CDR3. Deletions cut 4 bases from V and 0 bases from J, with 9 bases between.

This clonotype has ten or more counts. This rearrangement joins TRBV7-9 to TRBJ1-1, with 7 bases lining up with TRBD1. The junction had 3 bases not matched to a gene; V was cut back by 2 bases and J by 0 bases. Looked up from germline, CDR1 is SEHNR and CDR2 is FQNEAQ (reference sequence). The CDR3 sequence is 15 residues long. The CDR3 DNA reads as TGTGCCAGCAGCTTACGGGACAGAATGAACACTGAAGCTTTCTTT. It encodes CASSLRDRMNTEAFF.

The V call is TRBV6-1, the J call TRBJ2-5; 8 bases match TRBD2. CDR1 and CDR2 (germline): MNHNS, SASEGT. The CDR3 is 15 amino acids. J gave up 3 bases and V 6 bases, and 9 bases lay outside the gene matches. For the CDR3, the DNA is TGTGCCAGCAGCCGGACTAGCTTTCAGAAAGAGACCCAGTACTTC. Its protein is CASSRTSFQKETQYF.

V is TRBV5-1 and J is TRBJ2-2; the D is unclear. This CDR3 is 14 amino acids long. The germline CDR1 and CDR2 sequences are SGHRS and YFSETQ. V gave up 0 bases and J gave up 7 bases, with 10 bases separating them. CDR3 sequence reads: CASSLVASVGELFF. CDR3 bases: TGCGCCAGCAGCTTGGTGGCGTCTGTCGGGGAGCTGTTTTTT. Looking up the rest from reference TRBV5-1 and TRBJ2-2 gives the full variable domain: KAGVTQTPRYLIKTRGQQVTLSCSPISGHRSVSWYQQTPGQGLQFLFEYFSETQRNKGNFPGRFSGRQFSNSRSEMNVSTLELGDSALYLCASSLVASVGELFFGEGSRLTVL.

This clonotype was observed many times. V gene TRBV27 combines with J gene TRBJ2-7, with 10 bases that match TRBD2. Germline-derived CDR1 and CDR2 are MNHEY and SMNVEV (reference sequence). The CDR3 has 15 residues. V gave up 6 bases and J gave up 2 bases; unmatched junction bases: 7. CDR3 protein: CASRTGTSATYEQYF. In nucleotides, the CDR3 is TGTGCCAGCAGGACCGGGACTAGCGCCACCTACGAGCAGTACTTC.

The genes are TRBV7-8 and TRBJ2-5; 10 bases are shared with TRBD2. V shed 5 bases and J 4 bases; nucleotides not matched to a gene: 13. The CDR3 runs 17 residues. CDR1 is SGHVS, CDR2 FQNEAQ, per germline. CDR3 sequence reads: CASSRTSGTGVLETQYF. DNA of the CDR3: TGTGCCAGCAGCCGGACTAGCGGTACAGGGGTTCTAGAGACCCAGTACTTC. The complete variable domain, with remaining parts taken from reference TRBV7-8 and TRBJ2-5, reads GAGVSQSPRYKVAKRGQDVALRCDPISGHVSLFWYQQALGQGPEFLTYFQNEAQLDKSGLPSDRFFAERPEGSVSTLKIQRTQQEDSAVYLCASSRTSGTGVLETQYFGPGTRLLVL.

This clonotype was detected only a few times. V usage is TRBV30 and J usage is TRBJ1-5; D call uncertain. The ends were cut back, 5 bases at V and 4 bases at J, with 12 bases in the middle. Looked up from germline, CDR1 is GTSNPN and CDR2 is SVGIG (reference sequence). The CDR3 has 13 residues. CDR3 sequence reads: CAWGNPENQPQHF. Written as DNA, the CDR3 is TGTGCCTGGGGAAATCCGGAAAATCAGCCCCAGCATTTT. Filled out from reference TRBV30 and TRBJ1-5, the complete variable domain reads SQTIHQWPATLVQPVGSPLSLECTVEGTSNPNLYWYRQAAGRGLQLLFYSVGIGQISSEVPQNLSASRPQDRQFILSSKKLLLSDSGFYLCAWGNPENQPQHFGDGTRLSIL.

The table lists this clonotype with many counts. This rearrangement joins TRBV15 to TRBJ1-2; D remains unclear. The germline V and J ends were trimmed by 5 bases and 2 bases, with 6 bases remaining between them. Germline V lookup: CDR1 LNHNV, CDR2 YYDKDF (reference sequence). The CDR3 runs to 12 residues. CDR3 sequence: CATSSANYGYTF. The CDR3 nucleotides are TGTGCCACCAGCTCCGCCAACTATGGCTACACCTTC.

This clonotype was detected many times. The V and J genes are TRBV20-1 and TRBJ2-7, with TRBD2 matching over 7 bases. Germline V gives CDR1 DFQATT, CDR2 SNEGSKA (reference sequence). V dropped 3 bases and J dropped 5; count of bases not matched to a gene: 13. The CDR3 sequence is 15 residues long. The CDR3 region is CSASHFAGVPNEQYF. CDR3 nucleotides: TGCAGTGCTAGTCACTTCGCGGGAGTCCCCAACGAGCAGTACTTC.

This clonotype occurred many times. This chain uses TRBV6-5 with TRBJ2-5, with 10 bases aligning to TRBD1. The V segment lost 5 bases and the J segment 0 bases; nucleotides outside the gene matches: 3. This CDR3 is 15 amino acids long. The germline V gene encodes CDR1 MNHEY and CDR2 SVGAGI. CDR3 nucleotide sequence: TGTGCCAGCAGTCCGGGACAGGGGAACCAAGAGACCCAGTACTTC. Amino acids: CASSPGQGNQETQYF.

This clonotype was picked up many times. The rearrangement uses TRBV12-3 or TRBV12-4 and TRBJ2-7; no clear D gene. The CDR3 length is 13 residues. Between the trimmed V and J ends, which lost 6 bases and 1 base, there was a span of 10 bases. In DNA, the CDR3 is TGTGCCAGCAGACGGACCGGTTCCTACGAGCAGTACTTC. Amino acid sequence: CASRRTGSYEQYF.

This clonotype was detected many times. The chain is built from TRBV29-1 and TRBJ2-7; a possible D gene is TRBD1 (6 bases). This CDR3 is 14 amino acids long. Trimming removed 0 bases at V and 5 bases at J, with 14 bases between. CDR1 is SQVTM and CDR2 is ANQGSEA in the germline V gene. DNA for the CDR3: TGCAGCGTTGAAGAGGGCAGGGGAAAGGACGAGCAGTACTTC. Its translation: CSVEEGRGKDEQYF.

The chain carries TRBV5-6 and TRBJ2-4; TRBD1 aligns across 8 bases. CDR1 and CDR2 from the germline V gene are SGHDT and YYEEEE. J lost 8 bases, V lost 1 base, and 5 bases had no gene match. The CDR3 runs 14 residues. The CDR3 loop reads CASSLQGAPDIQYF. Written as DNA, the CDR3 is TGTGCCAGCAGCTTGCAGGGGGCGCCGGACATTCAGTACTTC.

This clonotype showed up many times. This sequence joins TRBV19 and TRBJ1-5; 7 positions agree with TRBD1. The CDR3 spans 13 residues. CDR1 is LNHDA and CDR2 is SQIVND in the germline V gene (reference sequence). The junction had 5 bases not matched to a gene; V was cut back by 6 bases and J by 6 bases. In DNA form, the CDR3 reads TGTGCCAGTAGCCGCTACAGGGGTCAGCCCCAGCATTTT. This encodes CASSRYRGQPQHF.

The table lists this clonotype with many counts. CDR3 protein: CASKPSPFYASYEQYF. CDR3 sequence (DNA): TGTGCCAGCAAACCCTCTCCGTTCTACGCCTCCTACGAGCAGTACTTC. The chain is built from TRBV27 and TRBJ2-7; no reliable D call. Germline CDR1 is MNHEY and CDR2 is SMNVEV (reference sequence). The length of the CDR3 is 16 residues. V gave up 7 bases and J gave up 0 bases, with 19 bases separating them.

This clonotype was found many times. J is TRBJ1-6 and V is TRBV10-3; 9 bases agree with TRBD1. After removal of 0 bases from V and 8 bases from J, the junction contained 5 bases not matched to a gene. The CDR3 is 16 residues long. CDR1 and CDR2 from the germline V gene are ENHRY and SYGVKD. CDR3 bases: TGTGCCATCAGTGAGTCAGTGGGACAGGGCGATTCACCCCTCCACTTT. As protein: CAISESVGQGDSPLHF.

Many counts were recorded for this clonotype. The gene calls are TRBV28 and TRBJ2-7, with D perhaps TRBD2 (6 bases). Germline lookup yields CDR1 MDHEN and CDR2 SYDVKM. V was clipped by 5 bases and J by 7 bases, with 18 bases between them. CDR3 length: 14 amino acids. In DNA, the CDR3 is TGTGCCAGCAGTGAGGTGGGGGAGGTACGGGAGCAGTACTTC. This codes for CASSEVGEVREQYF.

This clonotype appeared many times. The chain is built from TRBV12-3 or TRBV12-4 and TRBJ1-1, with D maybe TRBD1 (5 bases). V lost 8 bases to trimming and J lost 4 bases, with 14 bases between them. The CDR3 runs to 13 residues. The CDR3 sequence is CASVRVGATEAFF. Here the CDR3 DNA reads TGTGCCAGCGTTAGGGTTGGGGCCACTGAAGCTTTCTTT.

This chain links TRBV6-1 with TRBJ1-5; TRBD1 matches at 7 bases. Losses at the gene ends were 2 bases for V and 0 bases for J; bases not matched to a gene: 10. From germline, CDR1 is MNHNS and CDR2 SASEGT. The CDR3 contains 18 residues. The DNA of the CDR3 is TGTGCCAGCAGTGAATTCACCGGGACAGCCTATAGCAATCAGCCCCAGCATTTT. Protein product: CASSEFTGTAYSNQPQHF.